This T cell receptor (beta chain) is drawn from a study of T-cell memory formation after mild COVID-19. The ends were cut back, 0 bases at V and 2 bases at J, with 19 bases in the middle. The CDR3 length is 18 residues. Germline CDR1 and CDR2: SGHRS and YFSETQ. Constant-segment primers and 5'RACE yielded cDNA libraries for TCR alpha and TCR beta, each carrying sample barcodes and UMIs. TCRdb recomputed calls from the 5' RACE reads with MiXCR, one row per CDR3 protein. The sample includes around 530,000 distinct CDR3 sequences, 20% to 25% of them seen just once. The chain recombines TRBV5-1 with TRBJ2-3; D is possibly TRBD1 or TRBD2 (5 bases each). Sequencing used PBMCs or a T cell subset sorted from them (not recorded which). This receptor was taken from an adult woman who had mild COVID-19 (a few samples of this study predate the infection). Cell type and time point are not known. CDR3: CASSLVGTPADYTDTQYF. DNA for the CDR3: TGCGCCAGCAGCTTGGTCGGGACCCCGGCTGATTACACAGATACGCAGTATTTT.